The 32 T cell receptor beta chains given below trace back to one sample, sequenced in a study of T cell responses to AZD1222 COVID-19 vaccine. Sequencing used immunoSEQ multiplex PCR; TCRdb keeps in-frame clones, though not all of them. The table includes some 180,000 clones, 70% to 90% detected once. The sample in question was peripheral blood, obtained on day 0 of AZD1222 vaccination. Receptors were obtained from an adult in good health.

The CDR3 DNA sequence: TGTGCCAGCTCGCCCGATATGAACACTGAAGCTTTCTTT. Its translation: CASSPDMNTEAFF. The J gene is TRBJ1-1, the V gene TRBV18; D not certain. V dropped 6 bases and J dropped 0 bases, with 8 bases sitting between them. The CDR3 extends over 13 amino acids. Germline-derived CDR1 and CDR2 are KGHSH and LQKENI.

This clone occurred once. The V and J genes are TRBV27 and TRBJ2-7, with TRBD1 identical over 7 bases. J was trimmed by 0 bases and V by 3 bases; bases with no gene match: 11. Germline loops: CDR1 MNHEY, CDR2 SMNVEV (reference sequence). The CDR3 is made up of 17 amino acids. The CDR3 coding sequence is TGTGCCAGCAGTTTCTCAAGACAGGGTGCGGGCTCCTACGAGCAGTACTTC. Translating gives CASSFSRQGAGSYEQYF.

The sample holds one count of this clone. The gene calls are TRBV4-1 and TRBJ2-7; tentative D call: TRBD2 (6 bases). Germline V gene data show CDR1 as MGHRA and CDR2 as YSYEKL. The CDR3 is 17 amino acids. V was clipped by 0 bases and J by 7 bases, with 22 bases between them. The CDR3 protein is CASSQDKASGLLREQYF. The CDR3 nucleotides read TGCGCCAGCAGCCAAGATAAGGCATCGGGACTCCTTAGAGAGCAGTACTTC.

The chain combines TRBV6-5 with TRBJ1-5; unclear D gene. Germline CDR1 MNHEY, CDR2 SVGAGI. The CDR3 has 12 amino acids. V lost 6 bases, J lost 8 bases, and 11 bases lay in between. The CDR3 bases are TGTGCCAGCAGCTCCAATGGGGAGCCCCAGCATTTT. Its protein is CASSSNGEPQHF.

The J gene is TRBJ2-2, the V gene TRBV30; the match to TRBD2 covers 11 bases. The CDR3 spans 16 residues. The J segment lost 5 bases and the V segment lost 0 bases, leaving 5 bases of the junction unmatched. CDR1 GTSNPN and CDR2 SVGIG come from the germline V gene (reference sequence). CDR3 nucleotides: TGTGCCTGGAGTGTAGGGGGGACTAGCGGTACCGGGGAGCTGTTTTTT. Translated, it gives CAWSVGGTSGTGELFF.

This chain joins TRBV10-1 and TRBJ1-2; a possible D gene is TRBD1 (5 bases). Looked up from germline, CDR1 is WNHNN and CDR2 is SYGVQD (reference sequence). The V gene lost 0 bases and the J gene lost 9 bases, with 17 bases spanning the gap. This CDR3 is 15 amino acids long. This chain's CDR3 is CASSESKRSGTSYTF. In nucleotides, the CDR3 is TGCGCCAGCAGTGAGTCGAAAAGGTCAGGGACCAGCTACACCTTC.

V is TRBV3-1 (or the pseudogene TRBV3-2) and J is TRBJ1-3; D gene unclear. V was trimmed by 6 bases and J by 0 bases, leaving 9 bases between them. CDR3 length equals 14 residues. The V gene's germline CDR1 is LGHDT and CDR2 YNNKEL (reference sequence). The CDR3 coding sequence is TGTGCCAGCAGACTAGCGAGCTCTGGAAACACCATATATTTT. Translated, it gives CASRLASSGNTIYF.

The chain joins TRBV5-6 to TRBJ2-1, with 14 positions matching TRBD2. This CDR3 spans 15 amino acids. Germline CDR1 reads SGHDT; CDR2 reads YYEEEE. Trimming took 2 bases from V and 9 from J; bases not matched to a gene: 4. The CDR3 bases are TGTGCCAGCAGCTTTGGGACTAGCGGGAGCGGTGAGCAGTTCTTC. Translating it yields CASSFGTSGSGEQFF.

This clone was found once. In nucleotides, the CDR3 is TGCGCCAGCAGCCAAGTACAGGAGGTCTACGAGCAGTACTTC. It is translated as CASSQVQEVYEQYF. This rearrangement joins TRBV4-1 to TRBJ2-7; the D gene could be TRBD1 or TRBD2 (5 bases each). Looked up from germline, CDR1 is MGHRA and CDR2 is YSYEKL. V lost 1 base to trimming and J lost 3 bases, with 10 bases between them. The CDR3 totals 14 residues.

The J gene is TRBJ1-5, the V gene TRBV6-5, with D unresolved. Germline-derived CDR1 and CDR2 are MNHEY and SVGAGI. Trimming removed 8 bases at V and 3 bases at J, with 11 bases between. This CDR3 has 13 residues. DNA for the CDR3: TGTGCCAGCGGAGCCATAGACAATCAGCCCCAGCATTTT. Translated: CASGAIDNQPQHF.

CDR3 sequence reads: CASLESRGNTEAFF. The CDR3 bases are TGTGCCAGTTTGGAGTCCCGCGGGAACACTGAAGCTTTCTTT. The chain uses TRBV11-2 and TRBJ1-1; D is uncertain. Germline CDR1 reads SGHAT; CDR2 reads FQNNGV. The CDR3 runs to 14 residues. Trimming cost V 9 bases and J 1 base, with 15 bases left between them.

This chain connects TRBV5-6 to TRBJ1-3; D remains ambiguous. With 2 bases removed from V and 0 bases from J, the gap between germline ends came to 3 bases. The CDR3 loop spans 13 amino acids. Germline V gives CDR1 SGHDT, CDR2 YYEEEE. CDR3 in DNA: TGTGCCAGCAGCTTTTTCTCTGGAAACACCATATATTTT. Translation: CASSFFSGNTIYF.

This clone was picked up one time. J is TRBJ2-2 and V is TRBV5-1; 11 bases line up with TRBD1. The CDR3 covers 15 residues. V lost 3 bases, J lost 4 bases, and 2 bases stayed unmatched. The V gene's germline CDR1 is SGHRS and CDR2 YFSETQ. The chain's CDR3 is CASSWTGGGTGELFF. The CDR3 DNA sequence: TGCGCCAGCAGCTGGACAGGGGGCGGCACCGGGGAGCTGTTTTTT. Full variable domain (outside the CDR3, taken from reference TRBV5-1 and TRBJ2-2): KAGVTQTPRYLIKTRGQQVTLSCSPISGHRSVSWYQQTPGQGLQFLFEYFSETQRNKGNFPGRFSGRQFSNSRSEMNVSTLELGDSALYLCASSWTGGGTGELFFGEGSRLTVL.

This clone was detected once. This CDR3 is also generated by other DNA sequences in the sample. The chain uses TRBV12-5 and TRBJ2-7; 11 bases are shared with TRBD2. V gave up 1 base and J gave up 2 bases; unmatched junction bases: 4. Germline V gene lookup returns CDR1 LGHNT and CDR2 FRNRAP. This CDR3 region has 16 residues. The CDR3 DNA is TGTGCTAGTGGTTTGGCCTTAGCGGGAGGGGCCTACGAGCAGTACTTC. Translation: CASGLALAGGAYEQYF.

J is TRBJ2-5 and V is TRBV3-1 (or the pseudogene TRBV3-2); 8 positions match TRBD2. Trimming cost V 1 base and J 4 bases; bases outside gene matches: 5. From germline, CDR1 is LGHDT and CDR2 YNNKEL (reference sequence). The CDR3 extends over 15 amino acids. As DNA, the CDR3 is TGTGCCAGCAGCCAAGGGGCGGGGGGAGGAGAGACCCAGTACTTC. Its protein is CASSQGAGGGETQYF.

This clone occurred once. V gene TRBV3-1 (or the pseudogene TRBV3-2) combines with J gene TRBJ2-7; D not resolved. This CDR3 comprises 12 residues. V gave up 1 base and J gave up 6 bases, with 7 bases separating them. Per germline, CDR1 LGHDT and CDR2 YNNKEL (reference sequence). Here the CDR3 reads CASSQGAGEQYF. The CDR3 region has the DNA TGTGCCAGCAGCCAAGGGGCCGGCGAGCAGTACTTC.

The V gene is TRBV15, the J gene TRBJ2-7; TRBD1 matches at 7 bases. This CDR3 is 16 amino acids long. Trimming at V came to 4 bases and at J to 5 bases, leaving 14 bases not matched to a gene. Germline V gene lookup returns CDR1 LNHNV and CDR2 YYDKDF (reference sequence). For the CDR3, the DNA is TGTGCCACCAGCACGGGGCCGGGACAGTCTTTCCACGAGCAGTACTTC. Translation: CATSTGPGQSFHEQYF.

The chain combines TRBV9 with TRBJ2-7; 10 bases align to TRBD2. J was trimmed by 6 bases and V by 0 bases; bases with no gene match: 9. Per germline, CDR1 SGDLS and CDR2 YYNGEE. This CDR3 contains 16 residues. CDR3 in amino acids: CASSVGLAGDVGEQYF. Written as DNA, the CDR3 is TGTGCCAGCAGCGTAGGTCTAGCGGGGGATGTTGGCGAGCAGTACTTC.

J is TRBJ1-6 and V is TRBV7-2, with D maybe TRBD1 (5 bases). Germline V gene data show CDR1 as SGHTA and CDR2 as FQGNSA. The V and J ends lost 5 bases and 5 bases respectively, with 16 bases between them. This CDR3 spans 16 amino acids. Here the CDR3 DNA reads TGTGCCAGCAGCGACAACGGGTCCAGGGATAATTCACCCCTCCACTTT. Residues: CASSDNGSRDNSPLHF.

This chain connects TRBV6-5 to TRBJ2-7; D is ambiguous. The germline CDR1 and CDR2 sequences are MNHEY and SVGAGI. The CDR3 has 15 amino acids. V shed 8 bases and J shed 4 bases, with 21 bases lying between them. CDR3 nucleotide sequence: TGTGCCAGCTCGTTACGCTCGGGCGGACCTTACGAGCAGTACTTC. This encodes CASSLRSGGPYEQYF.

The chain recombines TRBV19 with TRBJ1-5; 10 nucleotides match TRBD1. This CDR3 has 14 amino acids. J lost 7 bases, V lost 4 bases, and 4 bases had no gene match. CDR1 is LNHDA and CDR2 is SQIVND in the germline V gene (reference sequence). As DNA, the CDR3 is TGTGCCAGTAGTAGACAGGGGGCTGGGCAGCCCCAGCATTTT. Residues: CASSRQGAGQPQHF.

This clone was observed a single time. The CDR3 reads CAWSSKGLGGNSPLHF. CDR3 nucleotide sequence: TGTGCCTGGAGTTCCAAGGGCCTCGGGGGTAATTCACCCCTCCACTTT. The rearrangement joins TRBV30 to TRBJ1-6; tentative D call: TRBD1 (5 bases). Germline V gene sequence: CDR1 GTSNPN, CDR2 SVGIG (reference sequence). Trimming took 2 bases from V and 6 from J, leaving 17 bases between them. The CDR3 loop spans 16 amino acids.

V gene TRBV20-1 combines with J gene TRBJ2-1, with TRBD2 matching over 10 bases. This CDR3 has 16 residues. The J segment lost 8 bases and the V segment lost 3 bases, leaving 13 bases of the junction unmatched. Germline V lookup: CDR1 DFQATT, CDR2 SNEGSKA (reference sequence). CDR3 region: CSASSLAGVAIHEQFF. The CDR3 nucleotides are TGCAGTGCTAGTTCGCTAGCGGGAGTTGCAATACATGAGCAGTTCTTC.

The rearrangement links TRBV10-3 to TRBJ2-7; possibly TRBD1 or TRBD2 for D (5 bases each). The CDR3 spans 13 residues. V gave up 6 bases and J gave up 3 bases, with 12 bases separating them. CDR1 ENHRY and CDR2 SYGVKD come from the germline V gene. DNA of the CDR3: TGTGCCATCAGGCCGGGACGGAGCTACGAGCAGTACTTC. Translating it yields CAIRPGRSYEQYF.

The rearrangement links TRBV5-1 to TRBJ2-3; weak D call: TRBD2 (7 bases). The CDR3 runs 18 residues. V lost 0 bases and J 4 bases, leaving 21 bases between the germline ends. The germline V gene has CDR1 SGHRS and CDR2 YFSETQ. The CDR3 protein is CASSLAFAGAYRADTQYF. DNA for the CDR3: TGCGCCAGCAGCTTGGCGTTTGCGGGGGCCTACCGCGCAGATACGCAGTATTTT.

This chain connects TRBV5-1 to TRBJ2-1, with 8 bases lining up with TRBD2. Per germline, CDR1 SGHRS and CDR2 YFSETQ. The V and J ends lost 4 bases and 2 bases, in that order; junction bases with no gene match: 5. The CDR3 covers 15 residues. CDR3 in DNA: TGCGCCAGCAGCCCAAGCGGGGGTACCTACAATGAGCAGTTCTTC. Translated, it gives CASSPSGGTYNEQFF.

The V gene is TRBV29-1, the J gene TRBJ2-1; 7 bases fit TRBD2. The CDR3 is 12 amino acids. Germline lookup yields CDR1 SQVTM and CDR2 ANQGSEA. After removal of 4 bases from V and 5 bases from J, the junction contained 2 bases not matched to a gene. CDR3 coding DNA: TGCAGCGTTGCCCTAGCGGACAATGAGCAGTTCTTC. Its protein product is CSVALADNEQFF.

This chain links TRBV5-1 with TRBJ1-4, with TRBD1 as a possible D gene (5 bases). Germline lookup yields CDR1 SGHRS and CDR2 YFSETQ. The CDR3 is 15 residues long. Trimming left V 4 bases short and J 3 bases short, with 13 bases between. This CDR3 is CASSRSAGSNEKLFF. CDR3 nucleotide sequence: TGCGCCAGCAGCCGGTCCGCAGGGTCTAATGAAAAACTGTTTTTT.

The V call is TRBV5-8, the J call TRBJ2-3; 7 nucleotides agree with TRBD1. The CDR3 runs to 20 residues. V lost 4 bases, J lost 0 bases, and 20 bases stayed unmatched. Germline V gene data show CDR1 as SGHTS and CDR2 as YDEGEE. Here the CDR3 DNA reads TGTGCCAGCAGCCCGGACGAGGGGGCTCCGCACGTCCGTAGCACAGATACGCAGTATTTT. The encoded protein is CASSPDEGAPHVRSTDTQYF. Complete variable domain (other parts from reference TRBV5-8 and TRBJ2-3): EAGVTQSPTHLIKTRGQQATLRCSPISGHTSVYWYQQALGLGLQFLLWYDEGEERNRGNFPPRFSGRQFPNYSSELNVNALELEDSALYLCASSPDEGAPHVRSTDTQYFGPGTRLTVL.

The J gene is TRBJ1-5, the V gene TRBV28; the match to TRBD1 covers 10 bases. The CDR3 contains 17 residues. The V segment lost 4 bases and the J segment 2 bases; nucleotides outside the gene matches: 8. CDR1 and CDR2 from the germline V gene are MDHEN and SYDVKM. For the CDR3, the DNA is TGTGCCAGCAGTTCCCTTAAGGGGACAGGGGGCAATCAGCCCCAGCATTTT. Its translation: CASSSLKGTGGNQPQHF. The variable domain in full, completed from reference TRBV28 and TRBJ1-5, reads DVKVTQSSRYLVKRTGEKVFLECVQDMDHENMFWYRQDPGLGLRLIYFSYDVKMKEKGDIPEGYSVSREKKERFSLILESASTNQTSMYLCASSSLKGTGGNQPQHFGDGTRLSIL.

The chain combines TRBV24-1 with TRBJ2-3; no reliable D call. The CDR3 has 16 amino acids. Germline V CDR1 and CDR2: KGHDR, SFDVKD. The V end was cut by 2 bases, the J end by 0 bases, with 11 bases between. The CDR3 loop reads CATSDWKVESTDTQYF. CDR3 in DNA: TGTGCCACCAGTGATTGGAAGGTCGAGAGCACAGATACGCAGTATTTT.

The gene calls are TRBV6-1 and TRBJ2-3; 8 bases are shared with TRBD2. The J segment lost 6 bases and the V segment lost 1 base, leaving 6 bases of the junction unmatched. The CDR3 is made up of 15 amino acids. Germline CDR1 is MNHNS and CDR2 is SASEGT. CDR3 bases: TGTGCCAGCAGTGAAGGTATGCGGGAGGCGGATACGCAGTATTTT. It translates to CASSEGMREADTQYF.